These T cell receptor beta chains were read from a single sample in a study of T cells in localized non-small cell lung cancer. Produced via immunoSEQ multiplex PCR; TCRdb's table is partial and in-frame only. The sample lists about 24,000 clones; around 90% were seen once. Sequenced here: peripheral blood, sampled before any cancer treatment. The receptors come from a man aged 40 to 69 with stage III squamous cell lung carcinoma. Each CDR3 is given with its conserved first and last residue. A D gene is named only where the DNA matches it firmly. The listing skips clone size in some rows; elsewhere it reads once, few, many or a size class.

J,length,V,size,D,CDR3,DNA
TRBJ2-1,16,TRBV4-3,NA,NA,CASSQGMTQGYNEQFF,TGCGCCAGCAGCCAAGGGATGACGCAAGGATACAATGAGCAGTTCTTC
TRBJ1-1,14,TRBV9,NA,NA,CASSVEWINTEAFF,TGTGCCAGCAGCGTAGAGTGGATAAACACTGAAGCTTTCTTT
TRBJ2-2,14,TRBV27,NA,NA,CASSFSTGTGELFF,TGTGCCAGCAGTTTTTCCACCGGTACCGGGGAGCTGTTTTTT
TRBJ2-5,16,TRBV5-1,few,NA,CASSLAPTGTQETQYF,TGCGCCAGCAGCTTGGCCCCGACAGGAACGCAAGAGACCCAGTACTTC
TRBJ2-5,15,TRBV5-1,once,NA,CASSSGQGARETQYF,TGCGCCAGCAGCTCTGGACAAGGCGCCCGGGAGACCCAGTACTTC
TRBJ2-7,13,TRBV5-4,NA,NA,CASSLRSTYEQYF,TGTGCCAGCAGCTTAAGGTCCACCTACGAGCAGTACTTC
TRBJ2-7,14,TRBV18,NA,NA,CASSLSTGNYEQYF,TGTGCCAGCTCACTTTCGACAGGAAACTACGAGCAGTACTTC
TRBJ1-1,14,TRBV6-6,NA,TRBD1,CAIGQGVLNTEAFF,TGTGCCATCGGACAGGGGGTTCTGAACACTGAAGCTTTCTTT
TRBJ1-1,14,TRBV7-9,medium-sized,TRBD1,CASSSRQGHAEAFF,TGTGCCAGCAGCTCGAGACAGGGCCACGCTGAAGCTTTCTTT
TRBJ2-1,17,TRBV4-2,NA,NA,CASSQGTASSSYNEQFF,TGTGCCAGCAGCCAAGGGACGGCGAGTAGCTCCTACAATGAGCAGTTCTTC
TRBJ1-4,14,TRBV7-2,NA,TRBD1,CASSLAWTGEKLFF,TGTGCCAGCAGCTTAGCATGGACAGGGGAAAAACTGTTTTTT
TRBJ1-6,14,TRBV4-3,NA,NA,CASSQVSSNSPLHF,TGCGCCAGCAGCCAAGTGTCATCGAATTCACCCCTCCACTTT
TRBJ2-3,17,TRBV15,NA,TRBD2,CATSRGETSGSTDTQYF,TGTGCCACCAGCAGAGGCGAGACTAGCGGAAGCACAGATACGCAGTATTTT
TRBJ2-2,15,TRBV7-2,few,NA,CASSSLTGVVGELFF,TGTGCCAGCAGCTCCCTGACGGGAGTGGTAGGGGAGCTGTTTTTT
TRBJ1-2,15,TRBV10-3,NA,NA,CAISELAGSYYGYTF,TGTGCCATCAGTGAGCTCGCAGGGTCTTACTATGGCTACACCTTC
TRBJ2-5,14,TRBV5-1,NA,NA,CASSLAILQETQYF,TGCGCCAGCAGCTTGGCGATCCTACAAGAGACCCAGTACTTC
TRBJ2-6,16,TRBV19,NA,NA,CASRTTGSSGANVLTF,TGTGCCAGTAGGACAACAGGGAGCTCTGGGGCCAACGTCCTGACTTTC
TRBJ1-1,13,TRBV28,NA,NA,CASSFKLNTEAFF,TGTGCCAGCAGTTTCAAACTGAACACTGAAGCTTTCTTT
TRBJ1-3,14,TRBV18,NA,NA,CASSPEGIGNTIYF,TGTGCCAGCTCACCAGAGGGGATCGGAAACACCATATATTTT
TRBJ2-4,15,TRBV2,NA,TRBD1,CASSDTGTAKNIQYF,TGTGCCAGCAGTGACACCGGGACAGCGAAAAACATTCAGTACTTC
TRBJ1-1,14,TRBV28,once,NA,CASTPTGRNTEAFF,TGTGCCAGCACCCCAACGGGGAGGAACACTGAAGCTTTCTTT
TRBJ1-1,14,TRBV7-9,few,NA,CASGRPGEATEAFF,TGTGCCAGCGGACGACCGGGGGAGGCCACTGAAGCTTTCTTT
TRBJ2-7,17,TRBV4-1,NA,TRBD1,CASSQEGIGGPAYEQYF,TGCGCCAGCAGCCAAGAGGGAATAGGGGGCCCCGCCTACGAGCAGTACTTC
TRBJ1-4,14,TRBV11-1,NA,NA,CASSIPGRNEKLFF,TGTGCCAGCAGCATCCCGGGACGGAACGAAAAACTGTTTTTT
TRBJ2-7,15,TRBV11-2,NA,TRBD1,CASSGDRGLSYEQYF,TGTGCCAGCAGCGGTGACAGGGGCCTCTCCTACGAGCAGTACTTC
TRBJ2-3,17,TRBV7-2,NA,TRBD2,CASSLIQAGGPTDTQYF,TGTGCCAGCAGCTTAATTCAGGCGGGGGGACCCACAGATACGCAGTATTTT
TRBJ2-7,14,TRBV6-5,NA,TRBD1,CASSSGGSSYEQYF,TGTGCCAGCAGTTCAGGGGGATCCTCCTACGAGCAGTACTTC
TRBJ2-5,16,TRBV9,NA,TRBD1,CASSVGQGRGQETQYF,TGTGCCAGCAGCGTAGGGCAAGGCAGGGGGCAGGAGACCCAGTACTTC
TRBJ2-7,14,TRBV28,NA,NA,CASTPLEGRYEQYF,TGTGCCAGCACACCCCTGGAGGGTCGCTACGAGCAGTACTTC
TRBJ1-1,12,TRBV29-1,NA,NA,CSVEFGDAEAFF,TGCAGCGTTGAATTCGGAGACGCTGAAGCTTTCTTT
TRBJ2-6,12,TRBV2,NA,NA,CASSFEANVLTF,TGTGCCAGCAGTTTCGAGGCCAACGTCCTGACTTTC